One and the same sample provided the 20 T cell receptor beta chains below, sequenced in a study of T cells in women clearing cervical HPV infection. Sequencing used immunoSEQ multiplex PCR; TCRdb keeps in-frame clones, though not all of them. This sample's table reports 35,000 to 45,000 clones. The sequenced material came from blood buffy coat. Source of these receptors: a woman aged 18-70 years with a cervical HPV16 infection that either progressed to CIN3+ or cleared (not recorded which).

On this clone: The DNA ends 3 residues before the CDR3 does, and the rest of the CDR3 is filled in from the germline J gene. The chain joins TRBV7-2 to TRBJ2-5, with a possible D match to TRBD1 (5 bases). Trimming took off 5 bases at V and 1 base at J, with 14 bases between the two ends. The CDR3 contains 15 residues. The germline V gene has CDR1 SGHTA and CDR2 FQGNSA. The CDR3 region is CASSPGQDLQETQYF. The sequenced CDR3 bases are TGTGCCAGCAGCCCAGGACAAGATCTCCAAGAGACC.

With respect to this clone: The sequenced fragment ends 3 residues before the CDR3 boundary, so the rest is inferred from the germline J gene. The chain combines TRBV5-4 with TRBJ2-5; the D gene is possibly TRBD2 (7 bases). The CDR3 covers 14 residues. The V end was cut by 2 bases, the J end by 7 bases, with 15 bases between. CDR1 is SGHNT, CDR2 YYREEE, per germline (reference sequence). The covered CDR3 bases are TGTGCCAGCAGCTTTGGGGGGGGCCTTGGGACC. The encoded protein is CASSFGGGLGT. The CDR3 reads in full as CASSFGGGLGTQYF.

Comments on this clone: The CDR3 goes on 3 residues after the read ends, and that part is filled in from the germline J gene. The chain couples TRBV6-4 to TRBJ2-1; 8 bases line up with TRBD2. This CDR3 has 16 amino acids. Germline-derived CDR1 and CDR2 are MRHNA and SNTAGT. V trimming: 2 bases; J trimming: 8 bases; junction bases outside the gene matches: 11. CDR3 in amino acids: CASSDPPGTRADEQFF. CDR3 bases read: TGTGCCAGCAGTGACCCACCCGGGACTAGGGCCGATGAG.

The CDR3 DNA, read in part, is TGTGCCAGTAGTTCTCAGGTTAGCGGGGTATCCTACAATGAG. As protein: CASSSQVSGVSYNE. The full CDR3 reads CASSSQVSGVSYNEQFF. V usage is TRBV19 and J usage is TRBJ2-1; TRBD2 aligns across 8 bases. The sequence runs out 3 residues before the end of the CDR3; the remainder is reconstructed from the germline J gene. In germline, CDR1 is LNHDA, CDR2 SQIVND (reference sequence). J lost 1 base, V lost 5 bases, and 10 bases had no gene match. This CDR3 has 17 amino acids.

CDR3 bases read: TGTGCCAGCAGCTTATCCGGGACAACTAATGAAAAG. It is translated as CASSLSGTTNEK. The CDR3 in full is CASSLSGTTNEKLFF. The genes are TRBV7-3 and TRBJ2-2, with D possibly matching TRBD1 (6 bases). The CDR3 end lies 3 residues beyond the end of the read and is filled in from the germline J gene. Germline values: CDR1 SGHTA, CDR2 FQGTGA. The CDR3 loop spans 15 amino acids.

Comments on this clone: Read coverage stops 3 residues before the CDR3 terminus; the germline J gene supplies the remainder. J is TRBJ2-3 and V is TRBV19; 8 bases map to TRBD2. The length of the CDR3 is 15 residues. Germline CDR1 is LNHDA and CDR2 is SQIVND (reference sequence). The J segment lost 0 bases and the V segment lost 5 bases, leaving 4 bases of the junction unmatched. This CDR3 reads CASSPGTRSTDTQYF. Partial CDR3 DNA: TGTGCCAGTAGTCCCGGGACTAGAAGCACAGATACG.

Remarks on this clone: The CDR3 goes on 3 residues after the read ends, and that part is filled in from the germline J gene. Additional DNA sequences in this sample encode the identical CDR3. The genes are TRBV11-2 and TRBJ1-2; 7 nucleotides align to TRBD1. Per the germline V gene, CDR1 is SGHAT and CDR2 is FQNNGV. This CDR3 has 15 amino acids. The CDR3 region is CASSLDRTGLGGYTF. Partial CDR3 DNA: TGTGCCAGCAGCTTAGATAGGACAGGTCTCGGGGGA.

The CDR3 bases that were read are TGTGCCAGCAGCTTATCGCAGGCTGCTACCTACGAG. This sequence encodes CASSLSQAATYE. The complete CDR3 protein is CASSLSQAATYEQYF. The rearrangement joins TRBV7-9 to TRBJ2-7; D uncertain. The CDR3 is cut off 3 residues early in the read; its end comes from the germline J gene. The germline V gene has CDR1 SEHNR and CDR2 FQNEAQ (reference sequence). The CDR3 spans 15 residues. V was shortened by 2 bases and J by 2 bases, with 13 bases between the two germline ends. The variable domain in full, with the rest retrieved from reference TRBV7-9 and TRBJ2-7, is DTGVSQNPRHKITKRGQNVTFRCDPISEHNRLYWYRQTLGQGPEFLTYFQNEAQLEKSRLLSDRFSAERPKGSFSTLEIQRTEQGDSAMYLCASSLSQAATYEQYFGPGTRLTVT.

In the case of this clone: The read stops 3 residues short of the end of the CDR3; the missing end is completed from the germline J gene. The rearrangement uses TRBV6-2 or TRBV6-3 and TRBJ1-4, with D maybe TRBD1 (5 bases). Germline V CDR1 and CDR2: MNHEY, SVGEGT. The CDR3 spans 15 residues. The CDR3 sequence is CASLPHRSGANVLFF. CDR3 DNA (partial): TGTGCCAGCCTACCCCACCGCTCTGGGGCCAACGTA.

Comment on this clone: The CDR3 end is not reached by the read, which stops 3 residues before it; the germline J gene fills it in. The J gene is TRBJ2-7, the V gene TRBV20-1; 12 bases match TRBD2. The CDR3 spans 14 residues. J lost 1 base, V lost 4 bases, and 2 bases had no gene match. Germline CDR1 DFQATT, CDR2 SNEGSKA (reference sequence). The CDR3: CSAKGTSGSYEQYF. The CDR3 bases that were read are TGCAGTGCTAAAGGGACTAGCGGGTCCTACGAG.

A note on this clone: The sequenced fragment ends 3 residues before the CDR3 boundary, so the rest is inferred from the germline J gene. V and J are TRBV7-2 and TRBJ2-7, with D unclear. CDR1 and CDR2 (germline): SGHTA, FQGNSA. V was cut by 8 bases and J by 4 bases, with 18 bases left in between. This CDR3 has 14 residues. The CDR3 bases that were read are TGTGCCAGCTCCGCCCGAAGGTGGGCATACGAG. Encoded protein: CASSARRWAYE. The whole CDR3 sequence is CASSARRWAYEQYF. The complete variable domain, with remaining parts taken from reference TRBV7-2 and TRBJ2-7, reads GAGVSQSPSNKVTEKGKDVELRCDPISGHTALYWYRQSLGQGLEFLIYFQGNSAPDKSGLPSDRFSAERTGGSVSTLTIQRTQQEDSAVYLCASSARRWAYEQYFGPGTRLTVT.

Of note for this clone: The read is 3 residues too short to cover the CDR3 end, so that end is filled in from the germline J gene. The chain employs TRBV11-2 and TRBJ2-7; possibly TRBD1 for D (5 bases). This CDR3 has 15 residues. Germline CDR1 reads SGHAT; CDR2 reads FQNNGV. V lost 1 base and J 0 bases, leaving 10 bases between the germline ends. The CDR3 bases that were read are TGTGCCAGCAGCTTAGGGGGCGACATCTCCTACGAG. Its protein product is CASSLGGDISYE. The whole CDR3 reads CASSLGGDISYEQYF.

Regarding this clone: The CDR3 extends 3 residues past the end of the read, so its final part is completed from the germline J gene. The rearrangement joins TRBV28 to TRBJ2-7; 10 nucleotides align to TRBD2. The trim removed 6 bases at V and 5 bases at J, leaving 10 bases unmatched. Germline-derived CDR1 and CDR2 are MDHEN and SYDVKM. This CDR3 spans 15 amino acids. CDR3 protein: CASRLAGPLSHEQYF. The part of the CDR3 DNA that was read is TGTGCCAGCAGACTAGCGGGGCCCCTCTCTCACGAG.

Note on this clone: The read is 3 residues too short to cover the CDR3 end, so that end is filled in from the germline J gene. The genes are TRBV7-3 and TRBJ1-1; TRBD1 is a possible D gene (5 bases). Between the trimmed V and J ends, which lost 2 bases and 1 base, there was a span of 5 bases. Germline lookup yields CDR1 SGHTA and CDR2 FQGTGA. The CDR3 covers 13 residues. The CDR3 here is CASSLGANTEAFF. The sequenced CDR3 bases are TGTGCCAGCAGCTTAGGGGCGAACACTGAA.

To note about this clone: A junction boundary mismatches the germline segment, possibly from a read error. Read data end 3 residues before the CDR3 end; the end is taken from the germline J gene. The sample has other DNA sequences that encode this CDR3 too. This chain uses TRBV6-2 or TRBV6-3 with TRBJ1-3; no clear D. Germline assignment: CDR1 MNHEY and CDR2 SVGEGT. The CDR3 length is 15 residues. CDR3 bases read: TGTGCCAGCTATCCTCTACAGAGTTCTGGAAACACT. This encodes CASYPLQSSGNT. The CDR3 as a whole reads CASYPLQSSGNTIYF.

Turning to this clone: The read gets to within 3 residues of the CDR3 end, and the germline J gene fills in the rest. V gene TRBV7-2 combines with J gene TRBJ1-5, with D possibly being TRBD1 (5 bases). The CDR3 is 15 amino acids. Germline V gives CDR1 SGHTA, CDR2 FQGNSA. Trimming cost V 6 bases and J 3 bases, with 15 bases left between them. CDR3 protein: CASRPQAQANQPQHF. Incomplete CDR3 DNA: TGTGCCAGCAGGCCACAGGCGCAAGCCAATCAGCCC.

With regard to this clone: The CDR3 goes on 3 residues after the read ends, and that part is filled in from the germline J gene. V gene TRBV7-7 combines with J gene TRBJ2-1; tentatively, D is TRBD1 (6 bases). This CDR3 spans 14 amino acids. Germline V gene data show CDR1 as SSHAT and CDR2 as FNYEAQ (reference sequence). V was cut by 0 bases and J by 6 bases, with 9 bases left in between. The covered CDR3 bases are TGTGCCAGCAGCTTAGCGGGGGCGCCCAATGAG. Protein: CASSLAGAPNE. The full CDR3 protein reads CASSLAGAPNEQFF.

CDR3 DNA, as far as it was read: TGTGCCAGCAGCGTGCAAGACTCATACCCCTACGAG. It yields the protein CASSVQDSYPYE. The entire CDR3 protein is CASSVQDSYPYEQYF. This chain connects TRBV7-9 to TRBJ2-7; unclear D gene. The sequence runs out 3 residues before the end of the CDR3; the remainder is reconstructed from the germline J gene. The CDR3 has 15 residues. Looked up from germline, CDR1 is SEHNR and CDR2 is FQNEAQ (reference sequence). Trimming removed 5 bases at V and 2 bases at J, with 16 bases between.

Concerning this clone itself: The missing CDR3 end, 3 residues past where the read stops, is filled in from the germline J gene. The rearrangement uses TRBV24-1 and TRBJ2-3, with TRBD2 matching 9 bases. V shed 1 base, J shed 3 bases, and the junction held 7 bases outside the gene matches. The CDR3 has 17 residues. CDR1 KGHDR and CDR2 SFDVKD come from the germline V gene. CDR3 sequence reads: CATSDLLSAGGTDTQYF. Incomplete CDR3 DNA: TGTGCCACCAGTGATTTACTATCGGCGGGGGGGACAGATACG.

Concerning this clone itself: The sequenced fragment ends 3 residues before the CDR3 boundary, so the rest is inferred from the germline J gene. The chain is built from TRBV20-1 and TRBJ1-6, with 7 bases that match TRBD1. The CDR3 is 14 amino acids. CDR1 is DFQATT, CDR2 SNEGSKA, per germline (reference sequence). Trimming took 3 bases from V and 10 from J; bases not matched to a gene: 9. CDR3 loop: CSASRDRARSPLHF. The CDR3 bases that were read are TGCAGTGCTAGTAGAGACAGGGCTAGGTCACCC.